One and the same sample provided the 30 T cell receptor beta chains below, sequenced in a study of long-term antiretroviral therapy in people with HIV. The immunoSEQ assay was v3.0, run at survey level. Produced via immunoSEQ multiplex PCR; TCRdb's table is partial and in-frame only. The sample holds more than 15,000 clones, roughly 78% seen once. The source material was unsorted PBMCs, sampled at the start of antiretroviral therapy, before treatment. These receptors were taken from a woman aged 40 to 50 with HIV.

The genes are TRBV27 and TRBJ1-2; D is uncertain. Germline V gene data show CDR1 as MNHEY and CDR2 as SMNVEV (reference sequence). CDR3 size: 15 residues. V lost 5 bases and J 7 bases, leaving 20 bases between the germline ends. The CDR3 DNA follows: TGTGCCAGCAGTCCCGCCTTCGCCTCCGTAGGTGGCTACACCTTC. Translation: CASSPAFASVGGYTF.

The chain recombines TRBV9 with TRBJ2-3, with D unclear. Germline V lookup: CDR1 SGDLS, CDR2 YYNGEE. Trimming removed 0 bases at V and 8 bases at J, with 4 bases between. The CDR3 is 11 amino acids. The CDR3 is CASSVGTTQYF. The CDR3, as DNA: TGTGCCAGCAGCGTAGGGACTACGCAGTATTTT.

J is TRBJ2-7 and V is TRBV21-1. TRBV21-1 is a known pseudogene. The CDR3 totals 17 residues. In DNA, the CDR3 is TGTGCCAGCAGCAAAAAGCCGGAGACCCGGGGGCCCTACGAGCAGTACTTC. This gives the protein CASSKKPETRGPYEQYF.

The genes are TRBV6-5 and TRBJ2-7; no definite D call. The CDR3 consists of 11 residues. V lost 3 bases and J lost 5, with 5 bases in between. Germline loops: CDR1 MNHEY, CDR2 SVGAGI. The CDR3 coding sequence is TGTGCCAGCAGTTATCATAACGAGCAGTACTTC. It translates to CASSYHNEQYF.

This sequence joins TRBV7-3 and TRBJ2-5; perhaps TRBD1 as D (8 bases). V lost 5 bases and J lost 2, with 18 bases in between. Germline V gene sequence: CDR1 SGHTA, CDR2 FQGTGA. The CDR3 covers 16 residues. This CDR3 reads CASSRTGRGGQETQYF. In DNA form, the CDR3 reads TGTGCCAGCAGCCGGACAGGGAGGGGAGGGCAAGAGACCCAGTACTTC.

This clone has more than one count but fewer than ten. V and J are TRBV21-1 and TRBJ1-5; no DNA check was done on the table's D call, TRBD1. TRBV21-1 is given as a pseudogene. The CDR3 covers 16 residues. The CDR3 spells CASSRGQLYSNQPQHF. The CDR3 DNA reads TGTGCCAGCAGCCGGGGACAGCTGTATAGCAATCAGCCCCAGCATTTT.

This clone was observed once. The V call is TRBV7-8, the J call TRBJ2-3, with 9 bases identical to TRBD1. Trimming at V came to 1 base and at J to 8 bases, leaving 7 bases not matched to a gene. The CDR3 has 15 residues. The germline V gene has CDR1 SGHVS and CDR2 FQNEAQ. The CDR3 reads CASSLGTGVAGTQYF. In nucleotides, the CDR3 is TGTGCCAGCAGCTTAGGGACAGGGGTTGCGGGTACGCAGTATTTT. Together with reference TRBV7-8 and TRBJ2-3, the CDR3 gives the full variable domain: GAGVSQSPRYKVAKRGQDVALRCDPISGHVSLFWYQQALGQGPEFLTYFQNEAQLDKSGLPSDRFFAERPEGSVSTLKIQRTQQEDSAVYLCASSLGTGVAGTQYFGPGTRLTVL.

The chain has TRBV9 and TRBJ2-7; D gene unclear. In germline, CDR1 is SGDLS, CDR2 YYNGEE. CDR3 length: 12 amino acids. The V end lost 6 bases, the J end lost 2 bases, and 9 bases lay between the germline ends. The CDR3 DNA follows: TGTGCCAGCAAAAGACGGACCTACGAGCAGTACTTC. Residues: CASKRRTYEQYF.

This clone occurred a few times. The rearrangement links TRBV19 to TRBJ2-7; TRBD1 is a possible D gene (6 bases). Trimming left V 3 bases short and J 3 bases short, with 15 bases between. This CDR3 spans 15 amino acids. Germline CDR1 and CDR2: LNHDA and SQIVND (reference sequence). The DNA of the CDR3 is TGTGCCAGTAGTATCGGCAGGGGCGAACTCTACGAGCAGTACTTC. It codes for CASSIGRGELYEQYF. The variable domain in full, completed from reference TRBV19 and TRBJ2-7, reads DGGITQSPKYLFRKEGQNVTLSCEQNLNHDAMYWYRQDPGQGLRLIYYSQIVNDFQKGDIAEGYSVSREKKESFPLTVTSAQKNPTAFYLCASSIGRGELYEQYFGPGTRLTVT.

The chain employs TRBV9 and TRBJ2-5; the match to TRBD2 covers 10 bases. CDR3 length: 17 residues. Germline CDR1 is SGDLS and CDR2 is YYNGEE. With 0 bases clipped from V and 4 bases from J, the junction kept 9 bases outside the gene matches. The CDR3 bases are TGTGCCAGCAGCGTAGGGGTAGCGGGGGGTTCCCGAGAGACCCAGTACTTC. Its protein is CASSVGVAGGSRETQYF.

The chain uses TRBV5-1 and TRBJ2-5; no clear D gene. Trimming stripped 2 bases from V and 5 bases from J, with 10 bases between. CDR1 SGHRS and CDR2 YFSETQ come from the germline V gene. The length of the CDR3 is 13 residues. CDR3: CASSFGPTETQYF. The CDR3 DNA reads TGCGCCAGCAGCTTCGGACCGACTGAGACCCAGTACTTC.

The J gene is TRBJ2-3, the V gene TRBV9; D gene unclear. This CDR3 is 14 amino acids long. Germline lookup yields CDR1 SGDLS and CDR2 YYNGEE. Trimming shortened V by 0 bases and J by 5 bases, and 10 bases separated the two germline ends. The CDR3 nucleotides read TGTGCCAGCAGCGTAGAACGGTTGGAAGATACGCAGTATTTT. Its protein product is CASSVERLEDTQYF.

The chain recombines TRBV14 with TRBJ1-2; D is undetermined. Germline values: CDR1 SGHDN, CDR2 FVKESK. This CDR3 contains 14 residues. V lost 0 bases and J lost 8, with 13 bases in between. The CDR3 here is CASSQDLGRSGYTF. CDR3 nucleotides: TGTGCCAGCAGCCAAGATCTGGGAAGAAGCGGCTACACCTTC.

Only one count was recorded for this clone. The rearrangement joins TRBV12-5 to TRBJ1-1; D perhaps matches TRBD1 (6 bases). CDR1 is LGHNT, CDR2 FRNRAP, per germline. V shed 1 base and J shed 8 bases, with 11 bases lying between them. The CDR3 has 13 amino acids. As DNA, the CDR3 is TGTGCTAGTGGTTTGGGGGACACCGGCGAAGCTTTCTTT. Translated, it gives CASGLGDTGEAFF.

The chain couples TRBV5-1 to TRBJ2-1, with 8 positions matching TRBD2. CDR1 and CDR2 from the germline V gene are SGHRS and YFSETQ. This CDR3 contains 14 residues. The V and J ends lost 4 bases and 12 bases, in that order; junction bases with no gene match: 12. The CDR3 nucleotides are TGCGCCAGCAGCCCCACCGGACTAGCCGGGGGGCAGTTCTTC. Protein: CASSPTGLAGGQFF.

The rearrangement uses TRBV28 and TRBJ1-2; TRBD1 matches at 9 bases. J was trimmed by 4 bases and V by 6 bases; bases with no gene match: 9. The CDR3 loop spans 15 amino acids. Germline CDR1 is MDHEN and CDR2 is SYDVKM. CDR3 DNA sequence: TGTGCCAGCAGGGCCACAGGGGGCGCGGGCTATGGCTACACCTTC. The encoded protein is CASRATGGAGYGYTF.

J is TRBJ1-1 and V is TRBV4-1, with unresolved D. V was trimmed by 0 bases and J by 1 base, leaving 9 bases between them. CDR1 and CDR2 (germline): MGHRA, YSYEKL. CDR3 length equals 15 residues. The CDR3 region is CASSQESTGNTEAFF. DNA of the CDR3: TGCGCCAGCAGCCAAGAATCGACGGGGAACACTGAAGCTTTCTTT.

The chain's CDR3 is CASSLPFRGREKVGYGYTF. The CDR3, as DNA: TGTGCCAGCAGTTTGCCGTTTCGGGGCAGGGAGAAGGTGGGCTATGGCTACACCTTC. The chain uses TRBV28 and TRBJ1-2; the D gene is possibly TRBD1 (5 bases). V lost 3 bases to trimming and J lost 4 bases, with 27 bases between them. CDR3 length: 19 amino acids. Per germline, CDR1 MDHEN and CDR2 SYDVKM.

The genes are TRBV11-1 and TRBJ2-6, with no clear D. The CDR3 has 15 residues. The V gene's germline CDR1 is SGHAT and CDR2 FQDESV (reference sequence). V was clipped by 3 bases and J by 0 bases, with 6 bases between them. The chain's CDR3 is CASSFRRSGANVLTF. The CDR3 DNA reads TGTGCCAGCAGCTTTAGACGCTCTGGGGCCAACGTCCTGACTTTC.

This clone was seen a few times. The V gene is TRBV7-9, the J gene TRBJ2-7; D call uncertain. CDR1 and CDR2 (germline): SEHNR, FQNEAQ (reference sequence). The CDR3 loop spans 11 amino acids. The ends were cut back, 5 bases at V and 4 bases at J, with 6 bases in the middle. Written as DNA, the CDR3 is TGTGCCAGCAGCCATCAGTACGAGCAGTACTTC. Its translation is CASSHQYEQYF.

The V gene is TRBV6-8, the J gene TRBJ1-1, with D hard to call. CDR1 MNHGY and CDR2 SAAAGT come from the germline V gene. This CDR3 is built from 16 residues. V dropped 0 bases and J dropped 1 base, with 12 bases sitting between them. CDR3 amino acids: CASSYSTYSKNTEAFF. CDR3 coding DNA: TGTGCCAGCAGTTACTCGACGTACAGTAAGAACACTGAAGCTTTCTTT.

The chain couples TRBV19 to TRBJ1-6, with D possibly matching TRBD1 (5 bases). CDR3 size: 17 residues. Trimming stripped 10 bases from V and 6 bases from J, with 25 bases between. Germline V lookup: CDR1 LNHDA, CDR2 SQIVND (reference sequence). The chain's CDR3 is CATSGASRQWANSPLHF. CDR3 sequence (DNA): TGTGCCACTAGCGGGGCCAGCCGTCAGTGGGCTAATTCACCCCTCCACTTT.

The chain has TRBV4-3 and TRBJ1-1, with D perhaps TRBD1 (6 bases). Germline V gene data show CDR1 as LGHNA and CDR2 as YSLEER. The CDR3 sequence is 16 residues long. V was clipped by 3 bases and J by 5 bases, with 19 bases between them. CDR3 amino acids: CASSQHLRGRGTEAFF. The CDR3, as DNA: TGCGCCAGCAGCCAGCACCTCAGGGGACGAGGAACTGAAGCTTTCTTT.

This chain links TRBV7-8 with TRBJ1-2; perhaps TRBD1 as D (5 bases). V was pared by 1 base and J by 1 base, with 13 bases between. The germline V gene encodes CDR1 SGHVS and CDR2 FQNEAQ. There are 16 residues in the CDR3. The CDR3 reads CASSLEGARGNYGYTF. The CDR3 nucleotides are TGTGCCAGCAGCTTAGAAGGGGCGCGGGGTAACTATGGCTACACCTTC.

This chain uses TRBV28 with TRBJ2-3; tentatively, D is TRBD2 (5 bases). This CDR3 spans 15 amino acids. V was shortened by 11 bases and J by 0 bases, with 18 bases between the two germline ends. From germline, CDR1 is MDHEN and CDR2 SYDVKM. CDR3 DNA sequence: TGTGCCTCAGCCGTCGACGGGGTGAGCACAGATACGCAGTATTTT. Amino acids: CASAVDGVSTDTQYF.

The chain couples TRBV4-3 to TRBJ2-7; TRBD1 matches at 8 bases. Germline values: CDR1 LGHNA, CDR2 YSLEER. The CDR3 spans 15 residues. Germline trimming cut 0 bases from V and 7 bases from J; bases unmatched to any gene: 8. Written as DNA, the CDR3 is TGCGCCAGCAGCCAAGAACCAGGGGGCGCGGAAGAGCAGTACTTC. Amino acids: CASSQEPGGAEEQYF.

V usage is TRBV29-1 and J usage is TRBJ1-1, with D perhaps TRBD1 (6 bases). Trimming stripped 4 bases from V and 5 bases from J, with 11 bases between. Germline CDR1 is SQVTM and CDR2 is ANQGSEA. This CDR3 is built from 12 residues. The CDR3 coding sequence is TGCAGCGTTGCGGGACAAGGTACTGAAGCTTTCTTT. Residues: CSVAGQGTEAFF.

The rearrangement joins TRBV7-9 to TRBJ2-1, with TRBD2 matching 13 bases. V gave up 3 bases and J gave up 6 bases; unmatched junction bases: 2. CDR3 length equals 15 residues. Looked up from germline, CDR1 is SEHNR and CDR2 is FQNEAQ (reference sequence). Written as DNA, the CDR3 is TGTGCCAGCAGCTTTCGGACTAGCGGGGGCAATGAGCAGTTCTTC. This encodes CASSFRTSGGNEQFF. Supplemented by reference TRBV7-9 and TRBJ2-1, the full variable domain reads DTGVSQNPRHKITKRGQNVTFRCDPISEHNRLYWYRQTLGQGPEFLTYFQNEAQLEKSRLLSDRFSAERPKGSFSTLEIQRTEQGDSAMYLCASSFRTSGGNEQFFGPGTRLTVL.

The genes are TRBV4-2 and TRBJ2-7, with 9 bases that match TRBD1. V shed 0 bases and J 4 bases; nucleotides not matched to a gene: 4. CDR1 and CDR2 (germline): LGHNA, YNFKEQ. The CDR3 loop spans 15 amino acids. CDR3 DNA: TGTGCCAGCAGCCAAGAAGGGACAGGGTGGTACGAGCAGTACTTC. Amino acids: CASSQEGTGWYEQYF.

This sequence joins TRBV18 and TRBJ1-1; a possible D gene is TRBD1 (6 bases). This CDR3 is 18 amino acids long. Germline CDR1 KGHSH, CDR2 LQKENI. Trimming stripped 6 bases from V and 1 base from J, with 24 bases between. The CDR3 nucleotides read TGTGCCAGCTCCCTCCAAGGCGCAGGGGCGGTCTCGAACACTGAAGCTTTCTTT. It is translated as CASSLQGAGAVSNTEAFF.